This TCR beta chain came from a study of blood T cells in healthy people across ages. Healthy Caucasian individuals from Russia aged roughly 6 to 90 served as donors. Each sample used at least 6 million PBMCs. Sample-barcoded 5' priming and a J-beta primer mix drove a second PCR of about 6 to 12 cycles. TCRdb used MiXCR to reprocess the 5' RACE reads, holding one entry per CDR3 protein. The sample has over a million distinct CDR3 sequences; approximately 60% are singletons. Study outcomes and limitations: Long-lived donors carried more naive CD4+ cells and greater diversity than aged donors.

This clonotype was seen just once. Its specificity is not known. An end of the junction differs from the germline gene, which may be a read error. Per the germline V gene, CDR1 is SGHAT and CDR2 is FQNNGV. This CDR3 comprises 15 residues. The gene calls are TRBV11-2 and TRBJ1-2; possible D gene TRBD1, 5 bases. Sequenced sample: blood. The source of this sequence is a man aged 18-30 years in good health. This chain's CDR3 is CASSLGLGTVYGYTF. The CDR3 coding sequence is TGTGCCAGCAGCTTGGGTCTCGGGACCGTTTATGGCTACACCTTT.